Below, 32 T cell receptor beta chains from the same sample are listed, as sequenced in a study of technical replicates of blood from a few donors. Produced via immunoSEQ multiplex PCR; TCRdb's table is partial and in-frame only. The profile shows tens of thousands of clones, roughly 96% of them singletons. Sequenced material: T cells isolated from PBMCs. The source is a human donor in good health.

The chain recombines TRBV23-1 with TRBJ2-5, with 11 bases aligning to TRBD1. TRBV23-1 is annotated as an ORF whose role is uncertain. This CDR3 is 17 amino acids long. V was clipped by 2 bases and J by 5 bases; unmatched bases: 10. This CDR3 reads CASSQANADRGQETQYF. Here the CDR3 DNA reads TGCGCCAGCAGTCAAGCGAACGCGGACAGGGGGCAGGAGACCCAGTACTTC.

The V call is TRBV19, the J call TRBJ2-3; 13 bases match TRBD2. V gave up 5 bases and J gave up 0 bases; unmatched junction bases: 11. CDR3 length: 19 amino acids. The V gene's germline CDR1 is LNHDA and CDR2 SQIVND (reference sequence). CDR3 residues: CASSETGLAGDRSTDTQYF. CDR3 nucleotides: TGTGCCAGTAGTGAAACTGGACTAGCGGGGGACCGAAGCACAGATACGCAGTATTTT.

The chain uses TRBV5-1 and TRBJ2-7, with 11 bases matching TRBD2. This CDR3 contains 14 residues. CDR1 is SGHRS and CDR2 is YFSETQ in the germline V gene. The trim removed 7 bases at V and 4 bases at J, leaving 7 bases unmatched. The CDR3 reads CASCQTSGEYEQYF. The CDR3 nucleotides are TGCGCCAGCTGCCAGACTAGCGGGGAATACGAGCAGTACTTC.

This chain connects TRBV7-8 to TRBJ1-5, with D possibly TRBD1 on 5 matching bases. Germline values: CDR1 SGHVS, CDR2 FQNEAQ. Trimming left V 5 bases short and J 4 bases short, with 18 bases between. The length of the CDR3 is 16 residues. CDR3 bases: TGTGCCAGCAGCATTATCAGGACACCTGGGAATCAGCCCCAGCATTTT. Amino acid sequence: CASSIIRTPGNQPQHF. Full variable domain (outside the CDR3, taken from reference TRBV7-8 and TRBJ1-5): GAGVSQSPRYKVAKRGQDVALRCDPISGHVSLFWYQQALGQGPEFLTYFQNEAQLDKSGLPSDRFFAERPEGSVSTLKIQRTQQEDSAVYLCASSIIRTPGNQPQHFGDGTRLSIL.

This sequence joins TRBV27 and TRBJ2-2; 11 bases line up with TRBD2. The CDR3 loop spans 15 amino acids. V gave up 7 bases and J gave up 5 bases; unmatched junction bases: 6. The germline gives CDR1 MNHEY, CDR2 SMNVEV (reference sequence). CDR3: CASIFSGGGTGELFF. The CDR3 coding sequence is TGTGCCAGCATCTTTAGCGGGGGGGGTACCGGGGAGCTGTTTTTT.

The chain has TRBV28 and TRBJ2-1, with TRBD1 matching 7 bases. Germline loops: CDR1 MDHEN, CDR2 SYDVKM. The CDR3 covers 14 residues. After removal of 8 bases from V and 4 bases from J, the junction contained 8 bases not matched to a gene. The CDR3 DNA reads TGTGCCAGCCACGGGACAGTCAAATACAATGAGCAGTTCTTC. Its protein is CASHGTVKYNEQFF. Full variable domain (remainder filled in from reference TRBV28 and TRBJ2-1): DVKVTQSSRYLVKRTGEKVFLECVQDMDHENMFWYRQDPGLGLRLIYFSYDVKMKEKGDIPEGYSVSREKKERFSLILESASTNQTSMYLCASHGTVKYNEQFFGPGTRLTVL.

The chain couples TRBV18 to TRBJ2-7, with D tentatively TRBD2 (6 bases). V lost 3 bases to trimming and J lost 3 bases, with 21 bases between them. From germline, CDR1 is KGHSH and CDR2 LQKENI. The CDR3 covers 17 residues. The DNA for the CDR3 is TGTGCCAGCTCACCTTTCCGTGTGAGCGGGTCTAACTACGAGCAGTACTTC. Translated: CASSPFRVSGSNYEQYF.

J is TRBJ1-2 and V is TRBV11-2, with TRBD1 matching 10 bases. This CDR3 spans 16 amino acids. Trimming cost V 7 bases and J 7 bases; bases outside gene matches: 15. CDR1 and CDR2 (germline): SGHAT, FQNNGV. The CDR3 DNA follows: TGTGCCAGCAAAACAAGCCGGGACAGGGGTAGGGCTGGCTACACCTTC. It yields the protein CASKTSRDRGRAGYTF.

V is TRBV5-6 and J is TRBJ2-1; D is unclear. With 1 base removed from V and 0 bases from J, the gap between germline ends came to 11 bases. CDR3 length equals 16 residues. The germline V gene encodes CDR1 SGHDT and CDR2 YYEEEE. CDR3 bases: TGTGCCAGCAGCTTGCGAGGAATGAGCTCCTACAATGAGCAGTTCTTC. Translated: CASSLRGMSSYNEQFF.

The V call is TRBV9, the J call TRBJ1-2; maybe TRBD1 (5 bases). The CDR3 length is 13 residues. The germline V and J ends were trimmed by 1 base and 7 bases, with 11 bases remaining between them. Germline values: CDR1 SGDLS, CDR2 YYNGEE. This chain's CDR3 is CASSVSSGFGYTF. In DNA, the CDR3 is TGTGCCAGCAGCGTATCCTCAGGGTTTGGCTACACCTTC.

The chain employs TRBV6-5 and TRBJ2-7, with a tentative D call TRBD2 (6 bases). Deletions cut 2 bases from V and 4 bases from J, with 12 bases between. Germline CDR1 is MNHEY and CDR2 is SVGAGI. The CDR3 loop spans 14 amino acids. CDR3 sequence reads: CASSYNGGGYEQYF. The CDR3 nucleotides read TGTGCCAGCAGTTACAACGGGGGTGGATACGAGCAGTACTTC.

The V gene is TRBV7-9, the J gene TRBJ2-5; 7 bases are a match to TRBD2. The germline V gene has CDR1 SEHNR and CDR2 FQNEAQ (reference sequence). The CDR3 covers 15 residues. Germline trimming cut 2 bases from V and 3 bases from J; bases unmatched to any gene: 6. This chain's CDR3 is CASSLISGIKETQYF. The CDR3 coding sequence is TGTGCCAGCAGCTTAATCAGCGGGATTAAAGAGACCCAGTACTTC.

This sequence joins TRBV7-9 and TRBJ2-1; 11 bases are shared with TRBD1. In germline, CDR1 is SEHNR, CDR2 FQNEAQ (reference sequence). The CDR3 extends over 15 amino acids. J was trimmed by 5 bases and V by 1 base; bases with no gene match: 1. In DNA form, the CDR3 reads TGTGCCAGCAGCTTAGTGGGACAGGGGGACAATGAGCAGTTCTTC. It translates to CASSLVGQGDNEQFF.

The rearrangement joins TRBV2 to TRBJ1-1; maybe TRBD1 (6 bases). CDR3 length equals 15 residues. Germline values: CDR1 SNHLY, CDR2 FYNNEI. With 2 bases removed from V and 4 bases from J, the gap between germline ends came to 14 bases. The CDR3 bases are TGTGCCAGCAGTGAAAGTCTAGGGGGGGTCACTGAAGCTTTCTTT. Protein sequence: CASSESLGGVTEAFF.

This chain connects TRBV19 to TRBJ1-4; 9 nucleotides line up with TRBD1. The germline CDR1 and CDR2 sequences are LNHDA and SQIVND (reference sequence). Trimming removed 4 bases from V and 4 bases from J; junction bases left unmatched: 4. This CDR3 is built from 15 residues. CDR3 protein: CASSTDRGGNEKLFF. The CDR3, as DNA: TGTGCCAGTAGTACTGACAGGGGGGGTAATGAAAAACTGTTTTTT.

CDR3 DNA sequence: TGCGCCAGCAGCTTGGCGGGGACTAGCACAGATACGCAGTATTTT. Residues: CASSLAGTSTDTQYF. This rearrangement joins TRBV5-1 to TRBJ2-3; D may be TRBD2 (6 bases). Germline V gene lookup returns CDR1 SGHRS and CDR2 YFSETQ. V gave up 0 bases and J gave up 0 bases, with 8 bases separating them. CDR3 size: 15 residues.

The CDR3 bases are TGTGCCAGCAGCCCGCTGGCTAGCGGGATTGTGGAGCAGTTCTTC. It translates to CASSPLASGIVEQFF. J is TRBJ2-1 and V is TRBV7-9; 9 bases are a match to TRBD2. CDR1 is SEHNR and CDR2 is FQNEAQ in the germline V gene (reference sequence). The CDR3 extends over 15 amino acids. J lost 10 bases, V lost 5 bases, and 12 bases had no gene match.

CDR3 nucleotides: TGTGCCACCAGCAGACTAGCGGACGGTCTAGAGCAGTTCTTC. Amino acid sequence: CATSRLADGLEQFF. The chain recombines TRBV15 with TRBJ2-1; TRBD2 matches at 7 bases. Germline assignment: CDR1 LNHNV and CDR2 YYDKDF (reference sequence). V shed 2 bases and J 10 bases; nucleotides not matched to a gene: 8. The CDR3 is 14 amino acids.

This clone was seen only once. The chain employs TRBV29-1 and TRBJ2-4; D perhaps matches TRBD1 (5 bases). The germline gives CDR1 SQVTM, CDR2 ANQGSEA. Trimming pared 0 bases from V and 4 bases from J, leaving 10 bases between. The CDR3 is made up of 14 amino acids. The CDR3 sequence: CSVEDRAKKNIQYF. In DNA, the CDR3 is TGCAGCGTTGAAGACAGGGCCAAGAAAAACATTCAGTACTTC.

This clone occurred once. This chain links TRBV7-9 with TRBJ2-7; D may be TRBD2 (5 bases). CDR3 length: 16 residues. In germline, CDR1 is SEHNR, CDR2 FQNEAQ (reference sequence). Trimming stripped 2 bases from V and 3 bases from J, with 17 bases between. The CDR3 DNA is TGTGCCAGCAGCTTATCCGAGGGCTTCGGGCTCTACGAGCAGTACTTC. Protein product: CASSLSEGFGLYEQYF.

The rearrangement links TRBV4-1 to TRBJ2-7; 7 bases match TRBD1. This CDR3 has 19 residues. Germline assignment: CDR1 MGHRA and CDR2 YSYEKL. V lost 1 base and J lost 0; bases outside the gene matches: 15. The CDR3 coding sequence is TGCGCCAGCAGCCAAGGGGCAGGGGGTATGATCTTTCGCTCCTACGAGCAGTACTTC. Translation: CASSQGAGGMIFRSYEQYF.

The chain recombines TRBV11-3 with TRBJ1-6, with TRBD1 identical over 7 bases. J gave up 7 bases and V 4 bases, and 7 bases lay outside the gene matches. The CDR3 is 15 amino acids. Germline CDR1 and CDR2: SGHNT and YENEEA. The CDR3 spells CASSSRQGSNSPLHF. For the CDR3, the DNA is TGTGCCAGCAGCTCCCGACAGGGATCAAATTCACCCCTCCACTTT.

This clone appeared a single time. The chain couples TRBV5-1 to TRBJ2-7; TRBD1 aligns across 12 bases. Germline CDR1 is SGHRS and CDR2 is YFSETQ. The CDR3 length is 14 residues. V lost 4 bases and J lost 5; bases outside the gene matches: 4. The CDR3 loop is CASSRDRGPDEQYF. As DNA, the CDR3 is TGCGCCAGCAGCCGGGACAGGGGGCCCGACGAGCAGTACTTC.

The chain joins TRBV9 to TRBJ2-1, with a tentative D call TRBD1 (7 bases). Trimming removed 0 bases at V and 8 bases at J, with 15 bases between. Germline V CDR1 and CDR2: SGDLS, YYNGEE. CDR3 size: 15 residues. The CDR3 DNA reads TGTGCCAGCAGCGTAGCCGGAGGGGGCCCCGATGAGCAGTTCTTC. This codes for CASSVAGGGPDEQFF. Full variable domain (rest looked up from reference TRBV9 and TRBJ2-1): DSGVTQTPKHLITATGQRVTLRCSPRSGDLSVYWYQQSLDQGLQFLIQYYNGEERAKGNILERFSAQQFPDLHSELNLSSLELGDSALYFCASSVAGGGPDEQFFGPGTRLTVL.

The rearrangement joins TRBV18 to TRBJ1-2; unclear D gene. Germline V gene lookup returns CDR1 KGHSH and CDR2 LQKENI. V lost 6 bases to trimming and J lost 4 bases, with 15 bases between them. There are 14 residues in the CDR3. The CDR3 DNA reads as TGTGCCAGCTCTCCGAGGGAGGAGGGCTATGGCTACACCTTC. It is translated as CASSPREEGYGYTF.

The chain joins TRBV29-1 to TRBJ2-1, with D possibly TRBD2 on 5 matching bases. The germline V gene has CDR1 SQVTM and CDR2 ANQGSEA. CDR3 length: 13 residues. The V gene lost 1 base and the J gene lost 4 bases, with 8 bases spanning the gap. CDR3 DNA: TGCAGCGTTGAAGGGCGGGCATACAATGAGCAGTTCTTC. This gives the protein CSVEGRAYNEQFF.

The CDR3 is CASSVVYRAGPPNQPQHF. The CDR3 bases are TGTGCCAGCAGCGTAGTGTACAGGGCAGGTCCCCCCAATCAGCCCCAGCATTTT. The chain couples TRBV9 to TRBJ1-5; D may be TRBD1 (6 bases). This CDR3 has 18 residues. V gave up 0 bases and J gave up 3 bases, with 19 bases separating them. In germline, CDR1 is SGDLS, CDR2 YYNGEE.

CDR3 DNA sequence: TGTGCCAGCAGTTTAACAACTAGCGGCACAGATACGCAGTATTTT. It yields the protein CASSLTTSGTDTQYF. The chain carries TRBV27 and TRBJ2-3; 7 bases align to TRBD2. The CDR3 is made up of 15 amino acids. After removal of 2 bases from V and 1 base from J, the junction contained 3 bases not matched to a gene. Germline V gene lookup returns CDR1 MNHEY and CDR2 SMNVEV (reference sequence).

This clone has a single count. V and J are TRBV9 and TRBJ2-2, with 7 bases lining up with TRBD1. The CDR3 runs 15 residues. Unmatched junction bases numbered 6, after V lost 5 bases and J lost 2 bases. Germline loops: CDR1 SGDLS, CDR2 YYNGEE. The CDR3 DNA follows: TGTGCCAGCAGTGACGGGACAGATAACACCGGGGAGCTGTTTTTT. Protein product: CASSDGTDNTGELFF.

The CDR3 region is CASSSLAGGSYEQYF. CDR3 in DNA: TGTGCCAGCAGCTCGCTAGCGGGGGGTTCCTACGAGCAGTACTTC. The chain combines TRBV7-9 with TRBJ2-7, with TRBD2 identical over 11 bases. Germline CDR1 and CDR2: SEHNR and FQNEAQ (reference sequence). V shed 4 bases and J 1 base; nucleotides not matched to a gene: 3. The CDR3 runs 15 residues.

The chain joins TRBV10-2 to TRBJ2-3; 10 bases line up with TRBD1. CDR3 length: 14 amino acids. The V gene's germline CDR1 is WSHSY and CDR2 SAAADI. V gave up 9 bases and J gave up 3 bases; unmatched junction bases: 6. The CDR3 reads CASAPGQGTDTQYF. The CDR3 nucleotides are TGCGCCAGTGCCCCGGGACAGGGGACAGATACGCAGTATTTT.

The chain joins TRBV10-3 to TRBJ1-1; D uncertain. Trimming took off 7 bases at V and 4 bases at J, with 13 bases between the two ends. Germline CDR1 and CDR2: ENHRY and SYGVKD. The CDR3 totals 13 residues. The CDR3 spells CAIKNAGSTEAFF. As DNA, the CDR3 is TGTGCCATCAAGAACGCAGGAAGCACTGAAGCTTTCTTT.